The 18 T cell receptor beta chains reported below all come from one sample, sequenced in a study of cytomegalovirus exposure and HLA in healthy donors (dated by TCRdb to about 2017). The library was made by the immunoSEQ multiplex PCR assay. The multiplex PCR relied on a mix of 60 forward primers for TCR Vbeta segments and 13 reverse primers for TCR Jbeta segments. TCRdb provides this immuneACCESS table in a form limited to in-frame rearrangements. Some clones are lacking; in checked studies, under half of them reflect an unresolved V gene, and why the rest are absent is not known. The sample records approximately 160,000 clones, about 65% of which are singletons. Just under 4.5% of the sample rests with the top ten. Sequencing was done on a sample of PBMCs. Receptors originate from a woman under 30 in good health and CMV-seropositive.

The chain couples TRBV7-9 to TRBJ2-3; 8 bases agree with TRBD2. The junction had 10 bases not matched to a gene; V was cut back by 4 bases and J by 10 bases. The germline gives CDR1 SEHNR, CDR2 FQNEAQ (reference sequence). The length of the CDR3 is 14 residues. CDR3 bases: TGTGCCAGCAGCTCAGTTACTAGCGGCTTTTCGCAGTATTTT. Amino acids: CASSSVTSGFSQYF.

This sequence joins TRBV4-1 and TRBJ1-4; D is unclear. The ends were cut back, 3 bases at V and 5 bases at J, with 19 bases in the middle. The CDR3 covers 17 residues. CDR1 is MGHRA and CDR2 is YSYEKL in the germline V gene. The CDR3: CASSHLFNLGGNEKLFF. CDR3 nucleotides: TGCGCCAGCAGCCACCTGTTTAATCTTGGAGGGAATGAAAAACTGTTTTTT.

The rearrangement links TRBV11-2 to TRBJ2-5; 13 nucleotides align to TRBD2. This CDR3 comprises 17 residues. The germline V gene encodes CDR1 SGHAT and CDR2 FQNNGV. Trimming cost V 8 bases and J 4 bases; bases outside gene matches: 13. CDR3 residues: CASSLFGLAGAAETQYF. The DNA of the CDR3 is TGTGCCAGCTCCCTCTTTGGACTAGCGGGAGCCGCAGAGACCCAGTACTTC.

The genes are TRBV14 and TRBJ2-7, with D perhaps matching TRBD2 (6 bases). CDR1 SGHDN and CDR2 FVKESK come from the germline V gene. V lost 4 bases to trimming and J lost 5 bases, with 15 bases between them. This CDR3 contains 14 residues. The CDR3 DNA is TGTGCCAGCAGCCCTAACTTCGGGACTCACGAGCAGTACTTC. Protein product: CASSPNFGTHEQYF.

As for this clone: One end of the junction is discordant with germline, which a read error may explain. V gene TRBV7-7 combines with J gene TRBJ2-3; 12 positions agree with TRBD2. The germline V gene has CDR1 SSHAT and CDR2 FNYEAQ (reference sequence). The CDR3 consists of 16 residues. The CDR3 is CASSLGGLAGIDTQYF. CDR3 nucleotides: TGTGCTAGCAGCTTAGGAGGACTAGCGGGAATAGATACGCAGTATTTT.

V and J are TRBV7-9 and TRBJ2-3, with TRBD2 as a possible D gene (5 bases). Looked up from germline, CDR1 is SEHNR and CDR2 is FQNEAQ (reference sequence). The CDR3 contains 16 residues. V lost 1 base and J lost 0, with 11 bases in between. CDR3: CASSLVSLASTDTQYF. The CDR3 bases are TGTGCCAGCAGCTTAGTATCTCTAGCCAGCACAGATACGCAGTATTTT.

The V call is TRBV2, the J call TRBJ2-4, with 9 positions matching TRBD1. The CDR3 has 15 amino acids. Trimming removed 6 bases from V and 4 bases from J; junction bases left unmatched: 7. Germline CDR1 SNHLY, CDR2 FYNNEI. CDR3 loop: CASSNTGTGKNIQYF. The CDR3 DNA reads as TGTGCCAGCAGCAACACCGGGACAGGGAAAAACATTCAGTACTTC.

The chain employs TRBV7-9 and TRBJ1-5, with D possibly matching TRBD1 (5 bases). Trimming took off 8 bases at V and 4 bases at J, with 12 bases between the two ends. This CDR3 has 13 amino acids. Germline V gene lookup returns CDR1 SEHNR and CDR2 FQNEAQ (reference sequence). The CDR3 DNA reads TGTGCCAGCGCCGGGGGGTCTAATCAGCCCCAGCATTTT. Residues: CASAGGSNQPQHF.

This rearrangement joins TRBV25-1 to TRBJ1-6, with 10 bases identical to TRBD1. V shed 4 bases, J shed 7 bases, and the junction held 4 bases outside the gene matches. The CDR3 spans 15 residues. Germline CDR1 MGHDK, CDR2 SYGVNS. The CDR3: CASSARQGANSPLHF. CDR3 DNA sequence: TGTGCCAGCAGTGCTAGACAGGGGGCGAATTCACCCCTCCACTTT.

This clone has more than one count but fewer than ten. V usage is TRBV7-9 and J usage is TRBJ1-4, with D unresolved. V lost 3 bases and J lost 7, with 12 bases in between. The CDR3 extends over 14 amino acids. Germline CDR1 and CDR2: SEHNR and FQNEAQ (reference sequence). The CDR3 DNA is TGTGCCAGCAGCTTGAGGAAGTTCGGTGAAAAACTGTTTTTT. Encoded protein: CASSLRKFGEKLFF.

This clone has a handful of counts. The chain combines TRBV27 with TRBJ1-1; 7 bases agree with TRBD1. Germline V CDR1 and CDR2: MNHEY, SMNVEV (reference sequence). The J segment lost 1 base and the V segment lost 4 bases, leaving 6 bases of the junction unmatched. The CDR3 is made up of 15 amino acids. The CDR3 sequence is CASSSYRGTNTEAFF. The CDR3 bases are TGTGCCAGCAGTTCCTACAGGGGCACGAACACTGAAGCTTTCTTT.

This clone was counted a few times. The rearrangement uses TRBV27 and TRBJ2-7; D may be TRBD2 (6 bases). V was cut by 7 bases and J by 3 bases, with 10 bases left in between. The CDR3 runs to 12 residues. Germline V gives CDR1 MNHEY, CDR2 SMNVEV (reference sequence). The CDR3 spells CASTGLNYEQYF. CDR3 DNA: TGTGCCAGCACGGGACTGAACTACGAGCAGTACTTC.

This clone was seen more than once but under ten times. The chain uses TRBV5-1 and TRBJ2-7; a possible D gene is TRBD1 (6 bases). V was clipped by 3 bases and J by 1 base, with 11 bases between them. This CDR3 contains 14 residues. The V gene's germline CDR1 is SGHRS and CDR2 YFSETQ. CDR3 loop: CASSYATGSYEQYF. CDR3 coding DNA: TGCGCCAGCAGCTACGCGACAGGTTCCTACGAGCAGTACTTC.

This clone came up once. This chain links TRBV28 with TRBJ2-7; the D gene is possibly TRBD2 (5 bases). Germline loops: CDR1 MDHEN, CDR2 SYDVKM. This CDR3 comprises 15 residues. The germline V and J ends were trimmed by 2 bases and 0 bases, with 11 bases remaining between them. This CDR3 reads CASSLSSTSSYEQYF. The CDR3 nucleotides read TGTGCCAGCAGTTTAAGCAGTACTAGCTCCTACGAGCAGTACTTC.

This clone was detected once. The rearrangement links TRBV29-1 to TRBJ1-1, with D unclear. Between the trimmed V and J ends, which lost 4 bases and 5 bases, there was a span of 5 bases. The length of the CDR3 is 10 residues. CDR1 and CDR2 (germline): SQVTM, ANQGSEA. The CDR3 DNA is TGCAGCGTTGGCAGGACTGAAGCTTTCTTT. This codes for CSVGRTEAFF.

This chain links TRBV7-2 with TRBJ1-2; 7 bases are a match to TRBD1. The junction had 5 bases not matched to a gene; V was cut back by 4 bases and J by 3 bases. CDR1 is SGHTA and CDR2 is FQGNSA in the germline V gene. The CDR3 has 14 amino acids. The CDR3 DNA reads as TGTGCCAGCAGCTATACCGGGACAGACTATGGCTACACCTTC. It is translated as CASSYTGTDYGYTF.

The rearrangement joins TRBV5-1 to TRBJ1-1; weak D call: TRBD1 (5 bases). The CDR3 is 14 residues long. CDR1 SGHRS and CDR2 YFSETQ come from the germline V gene. Between the trimmed V and J ends, which lost 3 bases and 5 bases, there was a span of 14 bases. CDR3 nucleotide sequence: TGCGCCAGCAGCTGGTCCCAGGGCGGAACTGAAGCTTTCTTT. As protein: CASSWSQGGTEAFF.

This chain joins TRBV18 and TRBJ2-5; D might be TRBD2 (5 bases). V lost 2 bases and J lost 1, with 5 bases in between. This CDR3 is built from 13 residues. The germline V gene encodes CDR1 KGHSH and CDR2 LQKENI. The CDR3 region has the DNA TGTGCCAGCTCACCAGGACTCCAAGAGACCCAGTACTTC. Translated, it gives CASSPGLQETQYF.